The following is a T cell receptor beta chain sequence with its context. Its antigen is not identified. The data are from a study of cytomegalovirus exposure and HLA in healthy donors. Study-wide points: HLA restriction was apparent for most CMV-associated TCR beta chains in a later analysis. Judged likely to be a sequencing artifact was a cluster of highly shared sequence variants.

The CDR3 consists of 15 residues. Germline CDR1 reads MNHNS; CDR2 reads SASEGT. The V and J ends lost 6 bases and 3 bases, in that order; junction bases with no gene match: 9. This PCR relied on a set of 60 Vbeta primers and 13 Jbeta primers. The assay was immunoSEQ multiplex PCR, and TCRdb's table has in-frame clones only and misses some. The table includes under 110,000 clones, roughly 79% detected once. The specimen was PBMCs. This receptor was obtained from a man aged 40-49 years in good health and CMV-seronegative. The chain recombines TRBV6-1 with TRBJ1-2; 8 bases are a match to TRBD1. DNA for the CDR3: TGTGCCAGCAGACCCACAGGGGGGAATTACTATGGCTACACCTTC. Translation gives CASRPTGGNYYGYTF.